The text below deals with one TCR beta chain. The source of the sample is a study of shared clonotypes between healthy human individuals. About the study: The plates for each donor numbered three CD4 naive, three CD4 memory, two CD8 naive and one CD8 memory.

The CDR3 is 15 residues long. Germline CDR1 is SNHLY and CDR2 is FYNNEI. Trimming stripped 9 bases from V and 3 bases from J, with 15 bases between. The data were produced by immunoSEQ multiplex PCR, yet TCRdb's version contains in-frame clones alone and is incomplete. The sample gives a few million clones, 85% to 95% of which show up once; approximately 0.41% is in the top ten. The receptor comes from a man in his late teens or twenties in good health. Some clones in this sample may be carry-over from other donors' samples. The sequenced sample consisted of naive CD4+ T cells from PBMCs. Specified subset: CD45RA+ positively selected. The V and J genes are TRBV2 and TRBJ2-6; possibly TRBD1 or TRBD2 for D (5 bases each). The CDR3: CASSGAPDGANVLTF. The DNA for the CDR3 is TGTGCCAGTTCCGGGGCACCGGATGGGGCCAACGTCCTGACTTTC. The full variable domain, rest sourced from reference TRBV2 and TRBJ2-6, is EPEVTQTPSHQVTQMGQEVILRCVPISNHLYFYWYRQILGQKVEFLVSFYNNEISEKSEIFDDQFSVERPDGSNFTLKIRSTKLEDSAMYFCASSGAPDGANVLTFGAGSRLTVL.